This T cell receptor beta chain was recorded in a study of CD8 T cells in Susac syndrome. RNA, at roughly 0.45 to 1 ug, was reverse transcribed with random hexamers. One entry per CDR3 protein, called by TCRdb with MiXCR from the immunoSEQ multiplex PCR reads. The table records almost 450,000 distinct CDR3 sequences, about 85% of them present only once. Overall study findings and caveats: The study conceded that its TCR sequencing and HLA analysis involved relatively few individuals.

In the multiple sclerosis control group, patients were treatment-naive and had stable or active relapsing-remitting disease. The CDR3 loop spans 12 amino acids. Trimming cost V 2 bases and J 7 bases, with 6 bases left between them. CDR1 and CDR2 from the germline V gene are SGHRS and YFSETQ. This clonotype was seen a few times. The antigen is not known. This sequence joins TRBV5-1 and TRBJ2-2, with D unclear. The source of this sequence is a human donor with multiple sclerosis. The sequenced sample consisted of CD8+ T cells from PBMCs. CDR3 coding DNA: TGCGCCAGCAGCTTAATTGACGGGGAGCTGTTTTTT. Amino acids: CASSLIDGELFF.